Each of the 25 T cell receptor beta chains below was sequenced from the same sample in a study of blood T cell repertoires in COVID-19. TCRdb keeps only in-frame clones here, not all; method: immunoSEQ multiplex PCR. There are 300,000 to 400,000 clones in the sample; about 89% occur only once, and less than 9.5% lies in the top ten. Sequencing was done on a sample of peripheral blood. The receptors originated from a woman in her fifties or sixties who had recovered from COVID-19.

This clone was seen just once. V usage is TRBV28 and J usage is TRBJ1-5; D possibly corresponds to TRBD1 (6 bases). Germline CDR1 and CDR2: MDHEN and SYDVKM. Between the trimmed V and J ends, which lost 1 base and 3 bases, there was a span of 13 bases. This CDR3 region has 16 residues. CDR3 nucleotide sequence: TGTGCCAGCAGTTTATCCGAGGGGGGGCTCAATCAGCCCCAGCATTTT. This translates into CASSLSEGGLNQPQHF. The whole variable domain, remainder taken from reference TRBV28 and TRBJ1-5, is DVKVTQSSRYLVKRTGEKVFLECVQDMDHENMFWYRQDPGLGLRLIYFSYDVKMKEKGDIPEGYSVSREKKERFSLILESASTNQTSMYLCASSLSEGGLNQPQHFGDGTRLSIL.

The chain joins TRBV6-5 to TRBJ1-2; 7 nucleotides align to TRBD1. Germline-derived CDR1 and CDR2 are MNHEY and SVGAGI. V gave up 2 bases and J gave up 7 bases; unmatched junction bases: 7. The CDR3 extends over 14 amino acids. In nucleotides, the CDR3 is TGTGCCAGCAGTTACCGGGACAACAGGGGTGGCTACACCTTC. Its protein product is CASSYRDNRGGYTF.

V gene TRBV7-2 combines with J gene TRBJ1-2, with 8 bases aligning to TRBD1. The germline CDR1 and CDR2 sequences are SGHTA and FQGNSA. This CDR3 contains 15 residues. The trim removed 5 bases at V and 3 bases at J, leaving 8 bases unmatched. The CDR3 DNA reads as TGTGCCAGCAGCATCGACCGGACAGGGCACTATGGCTACACCTTC. Translation: CASSIDRTGHYGYTF.

This chain connects TRBV20-1 to TRBJ1-2; D is uncertain. Germline loops: CDR1 DFQATT, CDR2 SNEGSKA (reference sequence). The CDR3 is 11 residues long. V was pared by 3 bases and J by 7 bases, with 9 bases between. The CDR3 is CSASVSIGYTF. DNA for the CDR3: TGCAGTGCTAGTGTGTCAATTGGCTACACCTTC.

The chain couples TRBV2 to TRBJ2-2, with a tentative D call TRBD2 (6 bases). The germline V gene encodes CDR1 SNHLY and CDR2 FYNNEI. This CDR3 contains 15 residues. V was clipped by 8 bases and J by 4 bases, with 17 bases between them. Here the CDR3 DNA reads TGTGCCAGCTCCATGGGACTCCGGGGCACCGGGGAGCTGTTTTTT. Translated, it gives CASSMGLRGTGELFF.

The chain recombines TRBV9 with TRBJ2-1; weak D call: TRBD2 (6 bases). Between the trimmed V and J ends, which lost 2 bases and 3 bases, there was a span of 15 bases. Germline loops: CDR1 SGDLS, CDR2 YYNGEE. The CDR3 length is 16 residues. CDR3 amino acids: CASSVVGSGVYNEQFF. The DNA of the CDR3 is TGTGCCAGCAGCGTCGTCGGGAGTGGGGTCTACAATGAGCAGTTCTTC.

CDR3 sequence (DNA): TGTGCCAGCAGCCAAGATCCTAGCGGGAGAGAAGAGACCCAGTACTTC. Translation: CASSQDPSGREETQYF. V and J are TRBV3-1 (or the pseudogene TRBV3-2) and TRBJ2-5; 10 bases match TRBD2. The CDR3 is 16 residues long. Trimming at V came to 0 bases and at J to 3 bases, leaving 4 bases not matched to a gene. CDR1 and CDR2 from the germline V gene are LGHDT and YNNKEL (reference sequence).

The rearrangement uses TRBV4-3 and TRBJ1-1; 9 positions agree with TRBD1. Germline V gene lookup returns CDR1 LGHNA and CDR2 YSLEER. This CDR3 is 17 amino acids long. The trim removed 0 bases at V and 2 bases at J, leaving 7 bases unmatched. CDR3: CASSQDPGTGSNTEAFF. CDR3 nucleotides: TGCGCCAGCAGCCAAGATCCCGGGACAGGGTCTAACACTGAAGCTTTCTTT.

The chain links TRBV7-9 to TRBJ2-1, with TRBD2 matching 7 bases. Germline CDR1 and CDR2: SEHNR and FQNEAQ (reference sequence). The CDR3 contains 15 residues. The V segment lost 2 bases and the J segment 9 bases; nucleotides outside the gene matches: 10. CDR3 amino acids: CASSLMAGEYSEQFF. The CDR3 DNA reads as TGTGCCAGCAGCTTAATGGCGGGGGAATATAGTGAGCAGTTCTTC.

The chain is built from TRBV6-5 and TRBJ2-7, with a possible D match to TRBD1 (5 bases). CDR1 and CDR2 from the germline V gene are MNHEY and SVGAGI. The CDR3 is 14 amino acids. Trimming removed 5 bases from V and 1 base from J, with 12 bases in between. The chain's CDR3 is CASSRQGGSYEQYF. The CDR3 DNA sequence: TGTGCCAGCAGTCGGCAGGGTGGATCCTACGAGCAGTACTTC.

The chain carries TRBV28 and TRBJ1-5, with a weak D call TRBD1 (6 bases). Germline V gene sequence: CDR1 MDHEN, CDR2 SYDVKM. With 7 bases removed from V and 2 bases from J, the gap between germline ends came to 21 bases. The CDR3 consists of 17 residues. In nucleotides, the CDR3 is TGTGCCAGCACGAGGCAGGGGCCCTTTAGGGGCAATCAGCCCCAGCATTTT. Residues: CASTRQGPFRGNQPQHF.

The rearrangement links TRBV15 to TRBJ1-3; TRBD1 aligns across 8 bases. Trimming took 5 bases from V and 3 from J; bases not matched to a gene: 9. Germline CDR1 LNHNV, CDR2 YYDKDF (reference sequence). CDR3 length: 16 residues. For the CDR3, the DNA is TGTGCCACCAGCCGAAAGACAGGGGCTAATGGAAACACCATATATTTT. It yields the protein CATSRKTGANGNTIYF.

The chain joins TRBV7-2 to TRBJ2-5, with 8 nucleotides matching TRBD2. The CDR3 contains 13 residues. J gave up 5 bases and V 3 bases, and 2 bases lay outside the gene matches. From germline, CDR1 is SGHTA and CDR2 FQGNSA. CDR3 DNA: TGTGCCAGCAGCTTTAGCGGGACGGAGACCCAGTACTTC. It specifies CASSFSGTETQYF. Filled out from reference TRBV7-2 and TRBJ2-5, the complete variable domain reads GAGVSQSPSNKVTEKGKDVELRCDPISGHTALYWYRQSLGQGLEFLIYFQGNSAPDKSGLPSDRFSAERTGGSVSTLTIQRTQQEDSAVYLCASSFSGTETQYFGPGTRLLVL.

This clone has a single count. V is TRBV28 and J is TRBJ1-5; the D gene is possibly TRBD1 (6 bases). Germline V gives CDR1 MDHEN, CDR2 SYDVKM. V was shortened by 6 bases and J by 5 bases, with 11 bases between the two germline ends. The CDR3 is 13 residues long. The CDR3 bases are TGTGCCAGCAGAGGACAGACTGATCAGCCCCAGCATTTT. Amino acid sequence: CASRGQTDQPQHF. The full variable domain, with the rest looked up from reference TRBV28 and TRBJ1-5, is DVKVTQSSRYLVKRTGEKVFLECVQDMDHENMFWYRQDPGLGLRLIYFSYDVKMKEKGDIPEGYSVSREKKERFSLILESASTNQTSMYLCASRGQTDQPQHFGDGTRLSIL.

The sample holds a few counts of this clone. V is TRBV19 and J is TRBJ2-7; the D is unclear. This CDR3 region has 15 residues. V was cut by 3 bases and J by 0 bases, with 12 bases left in between. Germline values: CDR1 LNHDA, CDR2 SQIVND (reference sequence). The CDR3 DNA reads TGTGCCAGTAGTATCAAGCCTTCGAGCTCCTACGAGCAGTACTTC. This gives the protein CASSIKPSSSYEQYF. Together with reference TRBV19 and TRBJ2-7, the CDR3 gives the full variable domain: DGGITQSPKYLFRKEGQNVTLSCEQNLNHDAMYWYRQDPGQGLRLIYYSQIVNDFQKGDIAEGYSVSREKKESFPLTVTSAQKNPTAFYLCASSIKPSSSYEQYFGPGTRLTVT.

V usage is TRBV7-2 and J usage is TRBJ2-1, with 8 bases aligning to TRBD2. Germline V gene lookup returns CDR1 SGHTA and CDR2 FQGNSA. The CDR3 is 15 residues long. V shed 5 bases and J 0 bases; nucleotides not matched to a gene: 3. CDR3 residues: CASSRTSSSYNEQFF. The CDR3 DNA sequence: TGTGCCAGCAGCAGGACTAGCAGCTCCTACAATGAGCAGTTCTTC.

The chain uses TRBV4-3 and TRBJ2-1; 10 bases agree with TRBD1. The CDR3 extends over 16 amino acids. Germline-derived CDR1 and CDR2 are LGHNA and YSLEER. The V and J ends lost 4 bases and 3 bases, in that order; junction bases with no gene match: 6. CDR3 sequence (DNA): TGCGCCAGCAGCCTAGGGGACAGGGGCTTCTACAATGAGCAGTTCTTC. It translates to CASSLGDRGFYNEQFF.

This rearrangement joins TRBV19 to TRBJ1-4; D not certain. The V end was cut by 4 bases, the J end by 7 bases, with 13 bases between. Germline CDR1 is LNHDA and CDR2 is SQIVND (reference sequence). CDR3 length: 14 amino acids. The CDR3 spells CASSREQTPEKLFF. CDR3 nucleotide sequence: TGTGCCAGTAGTAGAGAGCAGACACCTGAAAAACTGTTTTTT.

Points on this clone: Compared with germline, one end of the junction differs, possibly owing to a read error. This chain joins TRBV7-7 and TRBJ2-5; 7 bases map to TRBD1. The CDR3 covers 14 residues. The germline gives CDR1 SSHAT, CDR2 FNYEAQ (reference sequence). As DNA, the CDR3 is TGTGCTAGCAGCTGGACAGGCTTCGGAGAGACCCAGTACTTC. Encoded protein: CASSWTGFGETQYF.

This rearrangement joins TRBV15 to TRBJ2-1; D is unclear. Germline V gene data show CDR1 as LNHNV and CDR2 as YYDKDF (reference sequence). V shed 1 base and J shed 4 bases, with 8 bases lying between them. This CDR3 has 14 amino acids. CDR3 protein: CATSRVSLYNEQFF. CDR3 nucleotide sequence: TGTGCCACCAGCAGAGTTAGTCTGTACAATGAGCAGTTCTTC.

This clone has only one observation. The chain joins TRBV12-3 or TRBV12-4 to TRBJ1-2; tentatively, D is TRBD1 (5 bases). The CDR3 is made up of 13 amino acids. The V end lost 9 bases, the J end lost 1 base, and 12 bases lay between the germline ends. The chain's CDR3 is CASMGGGNYGYTF. CDR3 nucleotides: TGTGCCAGTATGGGGGGAGGTAACTATGGCTACACCTTC.

The chain joins TRBV6-6 to TRBJ2-7; possibly TRBD2 for D (5 bases). CDR3 length: 14 amino acids. V lost 1 base, J lost 6 bases, and 13 bases lay in between. Looked up from germline, CDR1 is MNHNY and CDR2 is SVGAGI (reference sequence). The CDR3, as DNA: TGTGCCAGCAGTTACTTTGGGGAGTTCGGCGAGCAGTACTTC. Translated, it gives CASSYFGEFGEQYF.

The V call is TRBV18, the J call TRBJ1-5; unclear D gene. CDR1 is KGHSH, CDR2 LQKENI, per germline. V lost 3 bases and J 4 bases, leaving 13 bases between the germline ends. The CDR3 has 15 residues. CDR3 protein: CASSPSRSENQPQHF. The DNA of the CDR3 is TGTGCCAGCTCACCTTCCAGGTCTGAGAATCAGCCCCAGCATTTT.

The rearrangement joins TRBV19 to TRBJ1-5, with D tentatively TRBD1 (5 bases). There are 13 residues in the CDR3. V was clipped by 3 bases and J by 4 bases, with 7 bases between them. Per germline, CDR1 LNHDA and CDR2 SQIVND (reference sequence). The CDR3 sequence: CASSIRVNQPQHF. CDR3 coding DNA: TGTGCCAGTAGTATCAGGGTAAATCAGCCCCAGCATTTT.

The genes are TRBV14 and TRBJ1-1; 9 bases match TRBD1. Germline V lookup: CDR1 SGHDN, CDR2 FVKESK. With V trimmed by 2 bases and J by 4 bases, 2 bases remained unmatched. The CDR3 runs to 14 residues. The CDR3 bases are TGTGCCAGCAGCCAACTACAGGGGGCCACTGAAGCTTTCTTT. Protein: CASSQLQGATEAFF.